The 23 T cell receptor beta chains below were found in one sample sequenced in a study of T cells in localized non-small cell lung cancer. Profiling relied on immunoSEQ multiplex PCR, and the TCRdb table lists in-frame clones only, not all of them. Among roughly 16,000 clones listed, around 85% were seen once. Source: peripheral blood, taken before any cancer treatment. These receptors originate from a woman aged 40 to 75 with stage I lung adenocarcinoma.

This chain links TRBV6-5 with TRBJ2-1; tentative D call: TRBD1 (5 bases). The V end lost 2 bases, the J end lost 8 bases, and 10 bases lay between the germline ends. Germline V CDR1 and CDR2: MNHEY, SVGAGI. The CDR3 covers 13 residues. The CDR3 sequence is CASSYTVRDEQFF. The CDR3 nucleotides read TGTGCCAGCAGTTACACGGTCAGGGATGAGCAGTTCTTC.

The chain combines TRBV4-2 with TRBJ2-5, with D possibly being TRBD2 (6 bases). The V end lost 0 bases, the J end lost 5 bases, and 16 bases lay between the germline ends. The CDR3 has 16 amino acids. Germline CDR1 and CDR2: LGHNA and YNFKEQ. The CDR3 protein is CASSQEIATRGETQYF. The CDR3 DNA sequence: TGTGCCAGCAGCCAAGAAATAGCTACCCGGGGGGAGACCCAGTACTTC.

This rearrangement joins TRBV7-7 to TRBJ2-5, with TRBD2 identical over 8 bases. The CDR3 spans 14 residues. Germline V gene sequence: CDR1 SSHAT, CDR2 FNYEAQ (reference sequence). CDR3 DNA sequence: TGTGCTAGCTCGCCCGGGGGGGCCCAAGAGACCCAGTACTTC. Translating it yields CASSPGGAQETQYF.

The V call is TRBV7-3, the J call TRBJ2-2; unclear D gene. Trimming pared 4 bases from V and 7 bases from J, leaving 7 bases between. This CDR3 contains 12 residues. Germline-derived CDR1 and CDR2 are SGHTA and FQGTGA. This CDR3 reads CASSSEVGELFF. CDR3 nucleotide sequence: TGTGCCAGCAGCTCAGAAGTCGGGGAGCTGTTTTTT.

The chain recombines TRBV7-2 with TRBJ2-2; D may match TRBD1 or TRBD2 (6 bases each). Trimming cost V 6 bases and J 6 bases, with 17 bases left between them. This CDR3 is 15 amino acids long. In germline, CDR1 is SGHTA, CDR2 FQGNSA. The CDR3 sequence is CASSSGAWGAGELFF. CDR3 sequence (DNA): TGTGCCAGCAGTTCAGGGGCATGGGGGGCCGGGGAGCTGTTTTTT.

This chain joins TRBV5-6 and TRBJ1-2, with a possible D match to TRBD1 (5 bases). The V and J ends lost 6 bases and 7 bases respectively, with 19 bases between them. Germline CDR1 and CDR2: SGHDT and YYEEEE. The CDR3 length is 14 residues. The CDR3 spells CASTTGRGGGGYTF. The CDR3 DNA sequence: TGTGCCAGCACCACGGGAAGGGGAGGAGGTGGCTACACCTTC.

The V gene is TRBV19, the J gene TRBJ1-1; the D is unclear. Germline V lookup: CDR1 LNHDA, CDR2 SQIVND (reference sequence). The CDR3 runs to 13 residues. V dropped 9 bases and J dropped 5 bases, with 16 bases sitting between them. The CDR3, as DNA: TGTGCCAGCTCGGGGAGCAGGTGGACTGAAGCTTTCTTT. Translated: CASSGSRWTEAFF. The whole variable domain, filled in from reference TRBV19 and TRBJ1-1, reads DGGITQSPKYLFRKEGQNVTLSCEQNLNHDAMYWYRQDPGQGLRLIYYSQIVNDFQKGDIAEGYSVSREKKESFPLTVTSAQKNPTAFYLCASSGSRWTEAFFGQGTRLTVV.

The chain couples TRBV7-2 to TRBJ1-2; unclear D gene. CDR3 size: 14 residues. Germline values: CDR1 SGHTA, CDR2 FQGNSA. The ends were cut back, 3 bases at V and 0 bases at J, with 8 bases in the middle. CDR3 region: CASSFIPPNYGYTF. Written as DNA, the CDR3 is TGTGCCAGCAGCTTCATCCCCCCTAACTATGGCTACACCTTC.

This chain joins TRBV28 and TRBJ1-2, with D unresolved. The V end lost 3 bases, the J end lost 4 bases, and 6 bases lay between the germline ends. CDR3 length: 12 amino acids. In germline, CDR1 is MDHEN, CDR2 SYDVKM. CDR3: CASSFDFYGYTF. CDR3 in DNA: TGTGCCAGCAGTTTTGATTTCTATGGCTACACCTTC.

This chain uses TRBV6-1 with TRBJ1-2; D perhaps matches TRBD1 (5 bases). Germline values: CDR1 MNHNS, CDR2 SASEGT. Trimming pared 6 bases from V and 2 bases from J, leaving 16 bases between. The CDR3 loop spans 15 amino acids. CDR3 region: CASSHQQALNYGYTF. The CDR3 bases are TGTGCCAGCAGCCATCAACAGGCGCTAAACTATGGCTACACCTTC.

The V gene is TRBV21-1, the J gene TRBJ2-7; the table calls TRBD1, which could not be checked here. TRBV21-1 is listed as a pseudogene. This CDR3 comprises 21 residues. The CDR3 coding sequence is TGTGCCAGCAGCAAAGTTACGAGGTGGTTCGGCAGGGGACCTCTCTCCTACGAGCAGTACTTC. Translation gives CASSKVTRWFGRGPLSYEQYF.

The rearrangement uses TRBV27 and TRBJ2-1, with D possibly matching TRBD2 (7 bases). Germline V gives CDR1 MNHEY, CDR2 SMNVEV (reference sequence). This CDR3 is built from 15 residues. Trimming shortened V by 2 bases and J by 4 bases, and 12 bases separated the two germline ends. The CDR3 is CASSLGGGPYNEQFF. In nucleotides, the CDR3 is TGTGCCAGCAGTTTAGGGGGGGGGCCTTACAATGAGCAGTTCTTC.

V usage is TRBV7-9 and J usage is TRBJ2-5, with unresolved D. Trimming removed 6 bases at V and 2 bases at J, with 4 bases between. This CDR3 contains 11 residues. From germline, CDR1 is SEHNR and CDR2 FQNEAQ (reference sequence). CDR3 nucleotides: TGTGCCAGCAGTGTACAAGAGACCCAGTACTTC. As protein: CASSVQETQYF.

For the CDR3, the DNA is TGTGCCAGTAGGACAGGCTACGAGCAGTACTTC. Its protein is CASRTGYEQYF. The genes are TRBV27 and TRBJ2-7; 7 positions agree with TRBD1. The CDR3 has 11 residues. CDR1 and CDR2 (germline): MNHEY, SMNVEV (reference sequence). The J segment lost 3 bases and the V segment lost 9 bases, leaving 2 bases of the junction unmatched.

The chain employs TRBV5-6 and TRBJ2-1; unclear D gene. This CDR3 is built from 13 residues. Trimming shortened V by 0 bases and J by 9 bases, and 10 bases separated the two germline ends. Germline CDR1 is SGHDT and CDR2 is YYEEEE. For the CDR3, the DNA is TGTGCCAGCAGCTTGGGTAGTCTTCGTGAGCAGTTCTTC. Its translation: CASSLGSLREQFF.

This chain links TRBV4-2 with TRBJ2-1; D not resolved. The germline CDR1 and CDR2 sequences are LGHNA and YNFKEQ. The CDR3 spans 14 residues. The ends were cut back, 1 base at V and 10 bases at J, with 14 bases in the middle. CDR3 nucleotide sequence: TGTGCCAGCAGCCAAGTCGGTATTTCGGGCGAGCAGTTCTTC. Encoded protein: CASSQVGISGEQFF.

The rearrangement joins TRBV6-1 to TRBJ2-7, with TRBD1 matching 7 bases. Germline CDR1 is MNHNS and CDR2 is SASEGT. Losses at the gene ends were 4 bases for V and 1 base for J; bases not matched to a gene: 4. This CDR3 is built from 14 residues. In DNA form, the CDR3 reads TGTGCCAGCAGTGGTGACAGGGTTTCCTACGAGCAGTACTTC. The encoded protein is CASSGDRVSYEQYF.

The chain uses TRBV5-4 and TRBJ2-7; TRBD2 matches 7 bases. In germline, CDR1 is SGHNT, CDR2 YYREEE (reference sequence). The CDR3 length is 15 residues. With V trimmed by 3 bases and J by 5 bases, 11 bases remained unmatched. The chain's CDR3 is CASSSPTSRADEQYF. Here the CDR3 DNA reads TGTGCCAGCAGCTCACCGACTAGCAGAGCCGACGAGCAGTACTTC. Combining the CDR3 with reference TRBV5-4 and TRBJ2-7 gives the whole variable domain ETGVTQSPTHLIKTRGQQVTLRCSSQSGHNTVSWYQQALGQGPQFIFQYYREEENGRGNFPPRFSGLQFPNYSSELNVNALELDDSALYLCASSSPTSRADEQYFGPGTRLTVT.

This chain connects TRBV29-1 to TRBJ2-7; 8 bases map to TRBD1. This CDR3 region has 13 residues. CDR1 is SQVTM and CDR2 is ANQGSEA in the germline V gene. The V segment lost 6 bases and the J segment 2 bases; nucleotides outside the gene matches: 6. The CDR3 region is CSVFSTGAYEQYF. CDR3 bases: TGCAGCGTCTTTTCGACAGGGGCCTACGAGCAGTACTTC.

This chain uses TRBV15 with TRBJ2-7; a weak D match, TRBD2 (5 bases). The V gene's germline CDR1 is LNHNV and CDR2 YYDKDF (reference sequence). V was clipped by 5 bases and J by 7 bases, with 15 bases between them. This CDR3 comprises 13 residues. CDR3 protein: CATSGKNTGEQYF. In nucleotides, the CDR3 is TGTGCCACCAGCGGAAAGAACACGGGAGAGCAGTACTTC.

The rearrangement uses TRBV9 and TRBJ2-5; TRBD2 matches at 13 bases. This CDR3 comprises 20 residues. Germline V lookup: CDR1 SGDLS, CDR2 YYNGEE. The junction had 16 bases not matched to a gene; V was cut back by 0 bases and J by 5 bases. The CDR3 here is CASSVGGLAGTNYGLETQYF. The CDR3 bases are TGTGCCAGCAGCGTAGGGGGACTAGCGGGAACTAACTACGGGTTGGAGACCCAGTACTTC.

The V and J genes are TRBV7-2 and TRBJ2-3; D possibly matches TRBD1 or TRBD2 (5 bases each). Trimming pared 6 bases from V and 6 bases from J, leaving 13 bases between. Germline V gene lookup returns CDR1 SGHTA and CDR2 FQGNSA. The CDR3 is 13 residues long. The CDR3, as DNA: TGTGCCAGCAGTCTGGCCAGGGAGGATACGCAGTATTTT. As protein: CASSLAREDTQYF.

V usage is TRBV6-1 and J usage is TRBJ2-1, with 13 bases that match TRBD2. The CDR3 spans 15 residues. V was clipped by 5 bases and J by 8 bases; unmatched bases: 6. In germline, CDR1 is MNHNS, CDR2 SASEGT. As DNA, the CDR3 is TGTGCCAGCAGTAGGACTAGCGGGGGTCCGGATGAGCAGTTCTTC. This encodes CASSRTSGGPDEQFF.